Shown below are 11 T cell receptor beta chains from a single sample sequenced in a study of Tregs in tolerant kidney transplant recipients. Repertoires were generated with immunoSEQ multiplex PCR, while TCRdb's copy carries only in-frame clones and drops some. This sample has tens of thousands of clones, with about four fifths found just once. Sequenced: CD4+ T cells from blood. The origin of the receptors is a human donor in good health.

This sequence joins TRBV6-5 and TRBJ2-7; 10 nucleotides agree with TRBD2. The germline V gene encodes CDR1 MNHEY and CDR2 SVGAGI. The CDR3 has 15 residues. Unmatched junction bases numbered 10, after V lost 6 bases and J lost 5 bases. The CDR3 protein is CASSRPSGSFHEQYF. The CDR3 DNA reads TGTGCCAGCAGCCGGCCTAGCGGGAGTTTCCACGAGCAGTACTTC.

This clone was seen just once. The rearrangement joins TRBV2 to TRBJ2-2; perhaps D is TRBD1 or TRBD2 (5 bases each). V gave up 0 bases and J gave up 4 bases, with 15 bases separating them. This CDR3 comprises 17 residues. The germline V gene has CDR1 SNHLY and CDR2 FYNNEI. The CDR3 reads CASSEARSGRGTGELFF. The CDR3, as DNA: TGTGCCAGCAGTGAAGCACGGTCGGGGCGCGGCACCGGGGAGCTGTTTTTT. The full variable domain, completed using reference TRBV2 and TRBJ2-2, is EPEVTQTPSHQVTQMGQEVILRCVPISNHLYFYWYRQILGQKVEFLVSFYNNEISEKSEIFDDQFSVERPDGSNFTLKIRSTKLEDSAMYFCASSEARSGRGTGELFFGEGSRLTVL.

In its sample, this clone was seen once. V is TRBV11-3 and J is TRBJ2-1; 8 nucleotides agree with TRBD2. CDR3 length equals 16 residues. The germline V gene has CDR1 SGHNT and CDR2 YENEEA. V was pared by 2 bases and J by 0 bases, with 3 bases of the junction left unmatched. CDR3 sequence reads: CASSLMGTSSYNEQFF. The CDR3 DNA sequence: TGTGCCAGCAGCTTAATGGGGACTAGCTCCTACAATGAGCAGTTCTTC. Full variable domain (outside the CDR3, taken from reference TRBV11-3 and TRBJ2-1): EAGVVQSPRYKIIEKKQPVAFWCNPISGHNTLYWYLQNLGQGPELLIRYENEEAVDDSQLPKDRFSAERLKGVDSTLKIQPAELGDSAVYLCASSLMGTSSYNEQFFGPGTRLTVL.

V usage is TRBV11-3 and J usage is TRBJ2-7; the match to TRBD2 covers 7 bases. Trimming took 3 bases from V and 2 from J; bases not matched to a gene: 13. Per germline, CDR1 SGHNT and CDR2 YENEEA. This CDR3 contains 17 residues. The CDR3 nucleotides are TGTGCCAGCAGCTTGACCCTTAGCGGGCCTGAAGCCTACGAGCAGTACTTC. Its protein product is CASSLTLSGPEAYEQYF.

This clone was seen more than once but under ten times. V is TRBV16 and J is TRBJ1-1; 9 nucleotides line up with TRBD1. The CDR3 sequence is 15 residues long. Germline CDR1 is KGHSY and CDR2 is FQNENV. The V gene end was trimmed by 0 bases and the J gene end by 5 bases; junction bases not matched to a gene: 4. The DNA for the CDR3 is TGTGCCAGCAGCCAATCACCACAGGGGGCAACTGAAGCTTTCTTT. As protein: CASSQSPQGATEAFF.

This sequence joins TRBV20-1 and TRBJ1-4; D possibly corresponds to TRBD1 (5 bases). CDR1 DFQATT and CDR2 SNEGSKA come from the germline V gene (reference sequence). The V gene lost 4 bases and the J gene lost 11 bases, with 11 bases spanning the gap. This CDR3 contains 11 residues. The CDR3 bases are TGCAGTGCTATCCTGGCAGGGAAACTGTTTTTT. Protein product: CSAILAGKLFF.

The chain employs TRBV7-9 and TRBJ2-7; D gene uncertain. Germline-derived CDR1 and CDR2 are SEHNR and FQNEAQ (reference sequence). With 2 bases removed from V and 5 bases from J, the gap between germline ends came to 13 bases. This CDR3 comprises 14 residues. The CDR3 coding sequence is TGTGCCAGCAGCTTAAGGGCCATGAAGGACGAGCAGTACTTC. Its translation is CASSLRAMKDEQYF.

The gene calls are TRBV6-1 and TRBJ1-3; 9 bases line up with TRBD1. Germline lookup yields CDR1 MNHNS and CDR2 SASEGT. The V and J ends lost 6 bases and 4 bases, in that order; junction bases with no gene match: 1. The CDR3 is 13 amino acids. CDR3 amino acids: CASRGTGGNTIYF. The CDR3 bases are TGTGCCAGCAGGGGGACAGGGGGAAACACCATATATTTT.

The chain employs TRBV7-3 and TRBJ2-3; 7 positions match TRBD2. The CDR3 contains 16 residues. Germline CDR1 is SGHTA and CDR2 is FQGTGA. V lost 4 bases to trimming and J lost 4 bases; unmatched junction nucleotides: 11. Here the CDR3 DNA reads TGTGCCAGCAGCTCCCAAGGACTAGGGTGGGCAGATACGCAGTATTTT. Translation gives CASSSQGLGWADTQYF. Using reference TRBV7-3 and TRBJ2-3 for the parts outside the CDR3, the full variable domain is GAGVSQTPSNKVTEKGKYVELRCDPISGHTALYWYRQSLGQGPEFLIYFQGTGAADDSGLPNDRFFAVRPEGSVSTLKIQRTERGDSAVYLCASSSQGLGWADTQYFGPGTRLTVL.

V usage is TRBV25-1 and J usage is TRBJ1-6, with 9 bases lining up with TRBD1. The germline V gene encodes CDR1 MGHDK and CDR2 SYGVNS. This CDR3 has 15 residues. The V and J ends lost 4 bases and 6 bases, in that order; junction bases with no gene match: 4. This CDR3 is CASSGKTGGNSPLHF. The DNA for the CDR3 is TGTGCCAGCAGTGGAAAGACAGGGGGTAATTCACCCCTCCACTTT.

V and J are TRBV19 and TRBJ2-5, with D possibly being TRBD1 or TRBD2 (5 bases each). With 5 bases removed from V and 5 bases from J, the gap between germline ends came to 18 bases. Per germline, CDR1 LNHDA and CDR2 SQIVND (reference sequence). The CDR3 runs 15 residues. CDR3 residues: CASSHLGVGEETQYF. The CDR3 DNA reads TGTGCCAGTAGTCATTTGGGAGTAGGGGAGGAGACCCAGTACTTC.